This T cell receptor (beta chain) was observed in a study of Graves' ophthalmopathy and Graves' hyperthyroidism. Overall study context: Samples of peripheral blood were obtained at initial diagnosis, prior to treatment of any kind. The study, taken as a whole, reports: Among expanded thyroid clonotypes above 0.001 frequency, most also occurred in blood.

Trimming cost V 6 bases and J 2 bases, with 14 bases left between them. The germline V gene has CDR1 MNHNS and CDR2 SASEGT. CDR3 length: 14 residues. Investigators amplified TCR beta CDR3 regions from RNA transcripts. In the first round, RT-PCR was carried out with HTBI primers, and a multiplex PCR formed the second round. TCRdb independently ran MiXCR on the multiplex PCR reads; one entry per CDR3 protein. Among about 210,000 distinct CDR3 sequences listed, 25% to 30% were seen once. This clonotype has ten or more counts. Its target is not known. J is TRBJ2-7 and V is TRBV6-1; D gene ambiguous. This receptor was identified in a man aged 50 or older with Graves' ophthalmopathy. Sequenced input: peripheral blood. CDR3 DNA sequence: TGTGCCAGCAGGGCGAGAGGCGGAACCTACGAGCAGTACTTC. Translating gives CASRARGGTYEQYF.